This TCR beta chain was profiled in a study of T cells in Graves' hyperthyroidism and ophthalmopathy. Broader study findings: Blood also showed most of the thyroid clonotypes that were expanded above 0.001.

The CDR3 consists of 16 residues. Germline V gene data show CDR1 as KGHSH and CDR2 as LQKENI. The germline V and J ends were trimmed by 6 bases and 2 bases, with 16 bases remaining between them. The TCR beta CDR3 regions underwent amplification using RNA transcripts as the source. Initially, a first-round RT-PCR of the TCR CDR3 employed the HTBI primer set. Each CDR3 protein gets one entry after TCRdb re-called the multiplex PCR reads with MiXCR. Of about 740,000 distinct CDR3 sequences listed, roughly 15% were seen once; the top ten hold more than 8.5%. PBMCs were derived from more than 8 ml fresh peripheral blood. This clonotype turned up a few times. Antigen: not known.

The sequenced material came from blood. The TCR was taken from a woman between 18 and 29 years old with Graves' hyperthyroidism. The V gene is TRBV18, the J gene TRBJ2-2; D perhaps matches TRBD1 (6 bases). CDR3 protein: CASSRDRMKNTGELFF. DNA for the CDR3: TGTGCCAGCTCCCGTGACAGGATGAAAAACACCGGGGAGCTGTTTTTT.